The entry that follows covers one TCR beta chain sequence. What it binds is not known. The data belong to a study of monozygotic twins with inflammatory bowel disease. Whole-study findings and limits: The analysis yielded no support for one strong signal or clonotype associated with IBD.

Reanalyzing the 5' RACE reads, TCRdb keeps one entry per CDR3 protein, without DNA. This repertoire comprises around 220,000 distinct CDR3 sequences; its ten largest clones make up more than 7.5%. This CDR3 has 16 amino acids. This clonotype originated in a human donor with ulcerative colitis or Crohn's disease, or a healthy co-twin of an affected twin (not recorded which). Sequencing was done on a sample of blood. This chain links TRBV12-3 or TRBV12-4 with TRBJ2-1; without DNA, the TCRdb call of TRBD2 cannot be checked. The CDR3 sequence: CASSLREALGGNEQFF.